The 26 T cell receptor beta chains below were found in one sample sequenced in a study of monozygotic twins with inflammatory bowel disease. TCRdb reprocessed the 5' RACE reads and reports one entry per CDR3 protein, with no DNA. The sample features over 200,000 distinct CDR3 sequences, with approximately 1.5% in its top ten. Sequenced: blood. Receptors originate from a human donor with ulcerative colitis or Crohn's disease, or a healthy co-twin of an affected twin (not recorded which).

J is TRBJ1-1 and V is TRBV5-1. The CDR3 contains 16 residues. CDR1 SGHRS and CDR2 YFSETQ come from the germline V gene. The CDR3 is CASSLALSEGGTEAFF. Drawing the rest from reference TRBV5-1 and TRBJ1-1, the complete variable domain is KAGVTQTPRYLIKTRGQQVTLSCSPISGHRSVSWYQQTPGQGLQFLFEYFSETQRNKGNFPGRFSGRQFSNSRSEMNVSTLELGDSALYLCASSLALSEGGTEAFFGQGTRLTVV.

The chain employs TRBV12-5 and TRBJ1-1; TCRdb outputs TRBD1, but without DNA this stays unchecked. In germline, CDR1 is LGHNT, CDR2 FRNRAP. CDR3 length: 17 residues. CDR3 protein: CASGLAPGTGTHTEAFF.

The V gene is TRBV27, the J gene TRBJ1-2. This CDR3 has 12 residues. CDR1 is MNHEY, CDR2 SMNVEV, per germline (reference sequence). The CDR3 protein is CASRGANYGYTF.

This chain uses TRBV6-1 with TRBJ1-5. The CDR3 is made up of 13 amino acids. The germline V gene has CDR1 MNHNS and CDR2 SASEGT. The CDR3: CASISTNNQPQHF.

V gene TRBV12-3 or TRBV12-4 combines with J gene TRBJ2-7; TCRdb's D gene call, TRBD1, goes unchecked for lack of DNA. The CDR3 is 14 residues long. The CDR3: CASSPQTGSYEQYF.

This sequence joins TRBV10-3 and TRBJ2-6; the TCRdb D gene call, TRBD2, has no DNA to confirm it. Germline assignment: CDR1 ENHRY and CDR2 SYGVKD. The CDR3 consists of 17 residues. The CDR3 loop is CAISAGTLSSGANVLTF.

V is TRBV15 and J is TRBJ2-3; TCRdb's D call, TRBD2, is unchecked because there is no DNA. CDR1 LNHNV and CDR2 YYDKDF come from the germline V gene (reference sequence). The CDR3 is made up of 15 amino acids. CDR3 sequence: CATSRASQGVDTQYF.

The V and J genes are TRBV3-1 and TRBJ2-2; without DNA, the TCRdb call of TRBD1 cannot be checked. The germline gives CDR1 LGHDT, CDR2 YNNKEL (reference sequence). The CDR3 spans 13 residues. The CDR3 sequence: CASRLTGSGELFF.

The chain recombines TRBV19 with TRBJ2-2. The V gene's germline CDR1 is LNHDA and CDR2 SQIVND (reference sequence). CDR3 size: 16 residues. The CDR3 spells CASSIRPGSGFGELFF.

The chain couples TRBV10-1 to TRBJ2-5; absent DNA, TCRdb's TRBD2 call cannot be checked. There are 15 residues in the CDR3. Looked up from germline, CDR1 is WNHNN and CDR2 is SYGVQD (reference sequence). CDR3 amino acids: CASRRSRTVSETQYF.

The V call is TRBV20-1, the J call TRBJ2-3; there is no DNA to check the TCRdb D call of TRBD2. CDR1 and CDR2 (germline): DFQATT, SNEGSKA (reference sequence). The length of the CDR3 is 12 residues. This CDR3 reads CSARTSGDTQYF.

The CDR3 reads CASSDLVPRSSYEQYF. The gene calls are TRBV6-1 and TRBJ2-7; TCRdb designates TRBD1, a call that cannot be tested without DNA. Germline CDR1 is MNHNS and CDR2 is SASEGT. This CDR3 is built from 16 residues.

This chain uses TRBV11-1 with TRBJ2-7. Looked up from germline, CDR1 is SGHAT and CDR2 is FQDESV (reference sequence). This CDR3 is built from 14 residues. Here the CDR3 reads CASSLTSGTYEQYF.

The chain uses TRBV7-9 and TRBJ1-1; TCRdb selects TRBD1, and the lack of DNA leaves this call unchecked. Germline CDR1 is SEHNR and CDR2 is FQNEAQ (reference sequence). The CDR3 is 11 amino acids. CDR3 sequence: CASSPTLAAFF. Full variable domain (remainder filled in from reference TRBV7-9 and TRBJ1-1): DTGVSQNPRHKITKRGQNVTFRCDPISEHNRLYWYRQTLGQGPEFLTYFQNEAQLEKSRLLSDRFSAERPKGSFSTLEIQRTEQGDSAMYLCASSPTLAAFFGQGTRLTVV.

The genes are TRBV5-1 and TRBJ1-1. This CDR3 is built from 14 residues. CDR1 SGHRS and CDR2 YFSETQ come from the germline V gene. This CDR3 reads CASSSLLDNTEAFF.

The chain is built from TRBV28 and TRBJ1-2; the TCRdb D gene call, TRBD1, has no DNA to confirm it. The CDR3 totals 16 residues. The germline gives CDR1 MDHEN, CDR2 SYDVKM. The CDR3 loop is CASSLWGDRGREGYTF.

The rearrangement uses TRBV3-1 and TRBJ2-7. CDR3 length equals 14 residues. Germline assignment: CDR1 LGHDT and CDR2 YNNKEL (reference sequence). CDR3 residues: CASSQERSSYEQYF.

This chain links TRBV18 with TRBJ1-3. The CDR3 extends over 14 amino acids. Germline-derived CDR1 and CDR2 are KGHSH and LQKENI. CDR3 residues: CASSLEGSGNTIYF. The whole variable domain, filled in from reference TRBV18 and TRBJ1-3, reads NAGVMQNPRHLVRRRGQEARLRCSPMKGHSHVYWYRQLPEEGLKFMVYLQKENIIDESGMPKERFSAEFPKEGPSILRIQQVVRGDSAAYFCASSLEGSGNTIYFGEGSWLTVV.

The genes are TRBV24-1 and TRBJ1-4. The CDR3 consists of 12 residues. Germline CDR1 and CDR2: KGHDR and SFDVKD. The CDR3 is CAANGNGEKLFF.

This chain joins TRBV7-2 and TRBJ2-2; TCRdb proposes TRBD2, but this gene call is untestable without DNA. The germline gives CDR1 SGHTA, CDR2 FQGNSA. There are 17 residues in the CDR3. The CDR3 sequence is CASTLQRLARGTGELFF.

The CDR3 sequence is CASSLSSSAGELFF. This rearrangement joins TRBV11-2 to TRBJ2-2. The CDR3 runs to 14 residues. Germline CDR1 is SGHAT and CDR2 is FQNNGV. Looking up the rest from reference TRBV11-2 and TRBJ2-2 gives the full variable domain: EAGVAQSPRYKIIEKRQSVAFWCNPISGHATLYWYQQILGQGPKLLIQFQNNGVVDDSQLPKDRFSAERLKGVDSTLKIQPAKLEDSAVYLCASSLSSSAGELFFGEGSRLTVL.

The chain employs TRBV20-1 and TRBJ2-1; checking the TCRdb D call of TRBD2 is not possible without DNA. This CDR3 is 16 amino acids long. The germline CDR1 and CDR2 sequences are DFQATT and SNEGSKA (reference sequence). The chain's CDR3 is CSARRQSGPRADEQFF.

The chain has TRBV2 and TRBJ2-5. Germline CDR1 SNHLY, CDR2 FYNNEI. This CDR3 region has 12 residues. This CDR3 is CASSEDWETQYF.

This chain links TRBV28 with TRBJ1-1. Germline CDR1 is MDHEN and CDR2 is SYDVKM. The CDR3 runs 11 residues. The CDR3: CASSWGLEAFF.

The rearrangement joins TRBV6-5 to TRBJ1-1. The CDR3 length is 11 residues. Germline V gives CDR1 MNHEY, CDR2 SVGAGI. The CDR3 protein is CASGWNTEAFF.

This chain uses TRBV12-3 or TRBV12-4 with TRBJ1-2. CDR3 size: 13 residues. The CDR3 here is CASSLGHFYGYTF.